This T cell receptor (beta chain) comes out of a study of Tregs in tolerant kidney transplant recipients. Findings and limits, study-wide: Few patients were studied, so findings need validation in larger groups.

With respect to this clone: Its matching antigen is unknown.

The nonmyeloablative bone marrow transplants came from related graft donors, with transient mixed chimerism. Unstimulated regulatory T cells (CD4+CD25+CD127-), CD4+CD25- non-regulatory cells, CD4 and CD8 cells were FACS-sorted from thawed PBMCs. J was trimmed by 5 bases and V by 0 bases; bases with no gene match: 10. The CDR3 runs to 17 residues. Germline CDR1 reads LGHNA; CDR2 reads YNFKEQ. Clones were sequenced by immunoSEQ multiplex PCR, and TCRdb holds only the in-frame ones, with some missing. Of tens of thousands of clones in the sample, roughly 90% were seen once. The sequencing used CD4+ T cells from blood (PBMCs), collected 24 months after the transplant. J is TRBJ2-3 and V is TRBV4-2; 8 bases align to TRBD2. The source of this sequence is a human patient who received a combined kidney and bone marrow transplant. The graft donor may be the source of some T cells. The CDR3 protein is CASSQDLIGGAGDTQYF. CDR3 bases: TGTGCCAGCAGCCAAGATCTTATCGGGGGGGCGGGAGATACGCAGTATTTT.